This T cell receptor beta chain was obtained from a study of blood T cells in healthy people across ages (dated by TCRdb to about 2015). Regarding the study in general: In model experiments, roughly one uniquely barcoded TCR beta cDNA molecule per two T cells was captured by template switching. The study measured age-related changes in TCR beta repertoire diversity using deep sequencing normalized with unique cDNA molecular identifiers. The donors were divided into four age groups: young (average approximately 15 years), middle-aged (about 39), aged (about 62) and long-lived (about 90). Donors of different ages were randomly distributed across sequencing lanes to avoid experimental bias. The study analyzed two additional independent replicas of 1 million unique cDNA reads from the same blood draw for two donors, one aged 18 to 30 and one aged 80 or older.

This clonotype was observed a handful of times. Its binding antigen is unknown. No much larger clone is present one base from it, and per-base qualities are unavailable. Receptors were amplified or captured by 5' RACE. The sequencer listed for this sample is Illumina HiSeq 2500. A second roughly 7 to 11 cycle PCR used a sample-barcoded 5' primer and a J-beta primer mix. A unique molecular identifier was introduced onto each TCR beta cDNA molecule by a template-switch 5' adaptor carrying 12 random nucleotides. Each sample yielded at least 3 million CDR3-containing paired-end reads. All of the RNA was converted into first-strand cDNA using the Mint cDNA synthesis kit, with a TRBC-specific oligonucleotide serving as the primer. Following uracil-DNA glycosylase treatment, all cDNA underwent a first 18-cycle PCR with the universal primers M1SS and BC2_uni_R. In the paper's pipeline: Normalization of each sample was performed by random selection of 1 million high-quality reads, each carrying a distinct molecular identifier. Instead of being binned into consensus sequences, reads with shared molecular identifiers were discarded. MiTCR, with a Q25 quality threshold and the strictest error-elimination algorithm, was used for CDR3 identification, clonotype clustering and error correction. A nonparametric unseen species model with Euler transformation was used to estimate a lower bound on total TCR beta diversity. The public sequencing data were trimmed at Q25 with fastp and processed into clonotypes with MiXCR by TCRdb, which kept only in-frame beta chains. One record per CDR3 amino acid sequence lists the most common genes and DNA. These V and J calls are TCRdb output, not the study's own analysis. The sample data list roughly 410,000 distinct CDR3 sequences, and about half of these were observed just once. The ten largest account for 50% to 65% of the sample.

Study-wide findings and limitations: The CMV infection status of donors was not known, potentially confounding age-related changes in expanded clonotypes. Observed TCR beta diversity per million T cells fell roughly linearly with age, and a significant reduction was already apparent by age around 40. Bulk unsorted PBMC profiling prevented conclusive comparison of naive and antigen-experienced compartments. A strong correlation was found between observed TCR beta diversity and the percentage of naive T cells measured by flow cytometry. Compared with the aged group, the long-lived group had more naive CD4+ T cells, fewer expanded clones and increased TCR diversity, a pattern suggesting age selection. Estimates of total diversity from one million sequenced T cells were regarded as lower bounds and underestimates.

Donors were 30 to 45 systemically healthy Caucasian individuals from Russia aged 6 to 90 years. Each donor gave roughly 9.5 milliliters of peripheral blood, collected into EDTA-treated Vacutainer tubes. PBMCs were isolated by Ficoll-Paque density-gradient centrifugation, with at least 6.5 million obtained per sample. Trizol reagent was used to extract total RNA from PBMCs, with at least 6 micrograms per sample. The percentages of naive CD45RAhigh/CD27high T cells were determined by flow cytometry on a PBMC aliquot from every donor. The CDR3 runs 14 residues from the cysteine to the phenylalanine. Left in the record is the CDR3 DNA by itself, 42 bases read in frame from the first base. CDR1 and CDR2 are drawn from the germline V gene: SQVTM, ANQGSEA. V is cut by 7 bases and J by 3 bases, and the space between the germline ends is 16 bases.

The sequence joins TRBV29-1 to TRBJ2-1, and possibly TRBD2, on 6 matching bases. Source material: blood. This sequence originates from a man in his sixties in good health. Read as DNA, the sequence is TGCAGCGGTGGACTCGGGGGAGTCTACAATGAGCAGTTCTTC. Its protein product is CSGGLGGVYNEQFF.